The clone carrying this TCR beta chain has a count of ten or more. Its antigen is unknown. Isolation recovered at least 6 million PBMCs from every sample. Total RNA, at least 5.5 micrograms per sample, came from PBMCs. This sample is drawn from a study of blood T cells in healthy people across ages. Points from the study as a whole: Considered underestimates were the diversity estimates obtained from one million T cells.

Through a sample-barcoded 5' primer and a J-beta primer mix, a second PCR was run for roughly 6 to 12 cycles. TCRdb fed the 5' RACE reads into MiXCR, producing one record per CDR3 protein. This table has about 570,000 distinct CDR3 sequences, roughly a quarter appearing once. This sequence originates from a woman in her 70s in good health. Material for sequencing was blood.

The CDR3, as DNA: TGCAGTGCTAGAGAGGGACAGGGGGCTTATGGCTACACCTTC. Its translation: CSAREGQGAYGYTF. The chain recombines TRBV20-1 with TRBJ1-2; 12 nucleotides line up with TRBD1. Germline-derived CDR1 and CDR2 are DFQATT and SNEGSKA (reference sequence). V shed 0 bases, J shed 5 bases, and the junction held 1 base outside the gene matches. The CDR3 is 14 residues long.